The 25 T cell receptor beta chains listed next were all sequenced from one sample in a study of T cells after yellow fever vaccination. TCRdb reanalysed the 5' RACE reads using MiXCR and keeps one entry per CDR3 protein. Among about 240,000 distinct CDR3 sequences listed, about 3.5% were seen once. Sequencing was performed on PBMCs, taken 15 days after the yellow fever booster vaccination. The origin of the receptors is a man aged 18 to 29 who received the YFV17D yellow fever vaccine.

The V and J genes are TRBV5-4 and TRBJ2-6, with a weak D call TRBD1 (6 bases). Deletions cut 2 bases from V and 4 bases from J, with 10 bases between. CDR3 size: 15 residues. Germline assignment: CDR1 SGHNT and CDR2 YYREEE (reference sequence). CDR3 DNA: TGTGCCAGCAGCTTTATTCAGGGGGGGGCCAACGTCCTGACTTTC. It codes for CASSFIQGGANVLTF.

At least ten counts were recorded for this clonotype. This chain joins TRBV6-6 and TRBJ1-2, with a possible D match to TRBD1 (6 bases). V dropped 7 bases and J dropped 2 bases, with 17 bases sitting between them. The CDR3 is 15 amino acids. Germline V CDR1 and CDR2: MNHNY, SVGAGI (reference sequence). The CDR3 region is CASKTSPDSNYGYTF. As DNA, the CDR3 is TGTGCCAGCAAGACATCACCGGACAGCAACTATGGCTACACCTTC.

This clonotype was counted ten times or more. The V call is TRBV5-5, the J call TRBJ2-5; D call uncertain. V gave up 0 bases and J gave up 4 bases, with 10 bases separating them. This CDR3 comprises 14 residues. CDR1 is SGHKS and CDR2 is YYEKEE in the germline V gene (reference sequence). CDR3 sequence (DNA): TGTGCCAGCAGCTTGGTTGTAGGGTCAGAGACCCAGTACTTC. Protein product: CASSLVVGSETQYF.

The chain couples TRBV11-1 to TRBJ2-5; 7 nucleotides align to TRBD1. V shed 6 bases and J 9 bases; nucleotides not matched to a gene: 19. There are 16 residues in the CDR3. Per germline, CDR1 SGHAT and CDR2 FQDESV (reference sequence). The CDR3 nucleotides read TGTGCCAGCAGAGAGGGGAAACACAGGGGTCCTATGGCCCAGTACTTC. It encodes CASREGKHRGPMAQYF.

This clonotype was seen at least ten times. The V call is TRBV4-2, the J call TRBJ1-2; the D is unclear. V was trimmed by 0 bases and J by 3 bases, leaving 11 bases between them. Germline CDR1 and CDR2: LGHNA and YNFKEQ. CDR3 length: 15 residues. CDR3 nucleotide sequence: TGTGCCAGCAGCCAAGAGATCTTGGTGGACTATGGCTACACCTTC. Translation: CASSQEILVDYGYTF.

Details on this clonotype: This may stem from a read error, because a much larger clone lies one nucleotide away. The chain carries TRBV12-3 or TRBV12-4 and TRBJ2-7, with 8 bases matching TRBD1. This CDR3 has 13 residues. V dropped 11 bases and J dropped 6; count of bases not matched to a gene: 12. Here the CDR3 DNA reads TGTGCCGGCCTTTGGCAGGGGGCGATCGAGCAGTACTTC. This encodes CAGLWQGAIEQYF.

This clonotype was found many times. This CDR3 is CASSLVGLALRGAKNIQYF. As DNA, the CDR3 is TGCGCCAGCAGCTTGGTGGGACTAGCCTTGCGGGGAGCCAAAAACATTCAGTACTTC. This chain joins TRBV5-1 and TRBJ2-4; 9 bases are shared with TRBD2. Germline CDR1 is SGHRS and CDR2 is YFSETQ. J lost 0 bases, V lost 0 bases, and 10 bases had no gene match. The CDR3 spans 19 residues.

The sample holds many counts of this clonotype. The V gene is TRBV7-9, the J gene TRBJ2-1; the D is unclear. V lost 6 bases to trimming and J lost 8 bases, with 17 bases between them. This CDR3 is 14 amino acids long. Germline V gene lookup returns CDR1 SEHNR and CDR2 FQNEAQ (reference sequence). The CDR3 protein is CASRPQSLSDEQFF. In nucleotides, the CDR3 is TGTGCCAGCAGGCCCCAAAGTCTTTCGGATGAGCAGTTCTTC.

This clonotype appeared many times. This rearrangement joins TRBV28 to TRBJ1-5; D is possibly TRBD1 (5 bases). V gave up 6 bases and J gave up 3 bases, with 18 bases separating them. Looked up from germline, CDR1 is MDHEN and CDR2 is SYDVKM. This CDR3 is 16 amino acids long. The CDR3 spells CASSLPWGGDNQPQHF. The CDR3 DNA is TGTGCCAGCAGCTTGCCGTGGGGGGGGGACAATCAGCCCCAGCATTTT.

This clonotype was found many times. The gene calls are TRBV7-3 and TRBJ2-3; tentatively, D is TRBD2 (7 bases). Trimming took 4 bases from V and 3 from J, leaving 17 bases between them. Germline loops: CDR1 SGHTA, CDR2 FQGTGA. The CDR3 is made up of 16 amino acids. The CDR3 DNA sequence: TGTGCCAGCAGCTCCTGGGGGGGCGGGTCTACAGATACGCAGTATTTT. Translating it yields CASSSWGGGSTDTQYF.

This clonotype was seen repeatedly, ten times or more. V is TRBV12-3 or TRBV12-4 and J is TRBJ2-2, with 9 bases matching TRBD1. Germline trimming cut 5 bases from V and 0 bases from J; bases unmatched to any gene: 7. The CDR3 runs 17 residues. CDR3 in DNA: TGTGCCAGCAGTCCACGGGGACAGGGTGCGAACACCGGGGAGCTGTTTTTT. Protein product: CASSPRGQGANTGELFF.

The chain recombines TRBV4-2 with TRBJ1-1, with unresolved D. With 3 bases removed from V and 8 bases from J, the gap between germline ends came to 10 bases. Germline CDR1 is LGHNA and CDR2 is YNFKEQ. The CDR3 has 12 amino acids. The CDR3 reads CASSHWGEEAFF. The CDR3 region has the DNA TGTGCCAGCAGCCATTGGGGAGAGGAAGCTTTCTTT.

Many counts were recorded for this clonotype. This chain connects TRBV4-3 to TRBJ1-4, with D uncertain. This CDR3 has 15 amino acids. Germline CDR1 and CDR2: LGHNA and YSLEER. The ends were cut back, 0 bases at V and 0 bases at J, with 5 bases in the middle. CDR3 in amino acids: CASSQDSATNEKLFF. The DNA for the CDR3 is TGCGCCAGCAGCCAAGATTCTGCAACTAATGAAAAACTGTTTTTT.

This clonotype appeared many times. The gene calls are TRBV2 and TRBJ2-7; TRBD1 matches 10 bases. CDR1 and CDR2 from the germline V gene are SNHLY and FYNNEI. With V trimmed by 7 bases and J by 2 bases, 8 bases remained unmatched. The CDR3 spans 15 residues. The CDR3 DNA is TGTGCCAGCACTCCCGGGACAGGGGAGGCCTACGAGCAGTACTTC. Encoded protein: CASTPGTGEAYEQYF. Full variable domain (outside the CDR3, taken from reference TRBV2 and TRBJ2-7): EPEVTQTPSHQVTQMGQEVILRCVPISNHLYFYWYRQILGQKVEFLVSFYNNEISEKSEIFDDQFSVERPDGSNFTLKIRSTKLEDSAMYFCASTPGTGEAYEQYFGPGTRLTVT.

This clonotype occurred many times. This chain links TRBV11-2 with TRBJ2-5, with TRBD2 matching over 10 bases. Trimming cost V 4 bases and J 6 bases; bases outside gene matches: 8. The length of the CDR3 is 15 residues. Germline V CDR1 and CDR2: SGHAT, FQNNGV. The CDR3 DNA is TGTGCCAGCAGCTCCAGCGGGGGGGCAGTGCAGACCCAGTACTTC. Protein product: CASSSSGGAVQTQYF. The whole variable domain, filled in from reference TRBV11-2 and TRBJ2-5, reads EAGVAQSPRYKIIEKRQSVAFWCNPISGHATLYWYQQILGQGPKLLIQFQNNGVVDDSQLPKDRFSAERLKGVDSTLKIQPAKLEDSAVYLCASSSSGGAVQTQYFGPGTRLLVL.

This clonotype was detected many times. The gene calls are TRBV30 and TRBJ2-7; D could derive from TRBD1 or TRBD2 (5 bases each). Germline V gene data show CDR1 as GTSNPN and CDR2 as SVGIG (reference sequence). V was shortened by 3 bases and J by 2 bases, with 11 bases between the two germline ends. The CDR3 is made up of 13 amino acids. The CDR3 protein is CAWRGTATYEQYF. DNA of the CDR3: TGTGCCTGGAGAGGGACGGCCACCTACGAGCAGTACTTC.

This clonotype was observed many times. The V and J genes are TRBV12-3 or TRBV12-4 and TRBJ1-5; 7 positions match TRBD1. Trimming took 7 bases from V and 6 from J; bases not matched to a gene: 9. This CDR3 is 14 amino acids long. This CDR3 is CASNLDRVSQPQHF. The CDR3 DNA reads as TGTGCCAGCAACCTCGACAGGGTATCTCAGCCCCAGCATTTT.

This clonotype was detected ten times or more. The chain joins TRBV7-9 to TRBJ1-1; D gene ambiguous. The germline V and J ends were trimmed by 5 bases and 4 bases, with 5 bases remaining between them. Germline CDR1 reads SEHNR; CDR2 reads FQNEAQ (reference sequence). The CDR3 runs to 11 residues. CDR3 loop: CASSALTEAFF. CDR3 DNA sequence: TGTGCCAGCAGCGCACTCACTGAAGCTTTCTTT.

This clonotype was counted many times. The gene calls are TRBV5-5 and TRBJ2-3; 9 positions agree with TRBD2. Unmatched junction bases numbered 10, after V lost 5 bases and J lost 3 bases. The CDR3 spans 16 residues. Germline V CDR1 and CDR2: SGHKS, YYEKEE (reference sequence). The CDR3 region has the DNA TGTGCCAGCAGGGTCCTGACTAGCGGTAATACAGATACGCAGTATTTT. Protein sequence: CASRVLTSGNTDTQYF.

The chain combines TRBV7-2 with TRBJ2-7; TRBD1 agrees at 11 bases. The V gene's germline CDR1 is SGHTA and CDR2 FQGNSA. With 2 bases clipped from V and 6 bases from J, the junction kept 3 bases outside the gene matches. The CDR3 spans 14 residues. CDR3: CASSLRTGGIEQYF. In DNA, the CDR3 is TGTGCCAGCAGCTTACGGACAGGGGGCATCGAGCAGTACTTC. Drawing the rest from reference TRBV7-2 and TRBJ2-7, the complete variable domain is GAGVSQSPSNKVTEKGKDVELRCDPISGHTALYWYRQSLGQGLEFLIYFQGNSAPDKSGLPSDRFSAERTGGSVSTLTIQRTQQEDSAVYLCASSLRTGGIEQYFGPGTRLTVT.

This clonotype was observed at least ten times. CDR3 sequence: CASSLGLGQETQYF. The CDR3 DNA reads TGCGCCAGCAGCCTGGGACTTGGCCAAGAGACCCAGTACTTC. This rearrangement joins TRBV5-1 to TRBJ2-5; the D gene is possibly TRBD2 (6 bases). Per the germline V gene, CDR1 is SGHRS and CDR2 is YFSETQ. The CDR3 extends over 14 amino acids. The V gene lost 4 bases and the J gene lost 1 base, with 11 bases spanning the gap.

This clonotype was counted ten times or more. V gene TRBV20-1 combines with J gene TRBJ2-7; D perhaps matches TRBD2 (6 bases). Trimming left V 5 bases short and J 3 bases short, with 11 bases between. This CDR3 spans 12 amino acids. Germline V gene lookup returns CDR1 DFQATT and CDR2 SNEGSKA (reference sequence). The CDR3 nucleotides read TGCAGTGCTCGGTCCGGGAGCTACGAGCAGTACTTC. Its protein is CSARSGSYEQYF.

This clonotype was counted many times. The chain uses TRBV4-3 and TRBJ2-1, with D possibly matching TRBD1 (6 bases). Germline loops: CDR1 LGHNA, CDR2 YSLEER. The CDR3 runs 20 residues. V lost 1 base to trimming and J lost 0 bases, with 22 bases between them. The CDR3 region has the DNA TGCGCCAGCAGCCAAGGAGGACAGACCAGATATCAAAGCTCCTACAATGAGCAGTTCTTC. Its protein is CASSQGGQTRYQSSYNEQFF.

At least ten counts were recorded for this clonotype. V and J are TRBV4-3 and TRBJ1-2; no firm D call. V was pared by 0 bases and J by 3 bases, with 14 bases between. This CDR3 region has 16 residues. Germline V gene data show CDR1 as LGHNA and CDR2 as YSLEER. CDR3 DNA: TGCGCCAGCAGCCAAGATATGGCCCCAAGGGACTATGGCTACACCTTC. It encodes CASSQDMAPRDYGYTF.

The CDR3 nucleotides are TGTGCCAGCAGTTTCTTCACTGAAGCTTTCTTT. Protein product: CASSFFTEAFF. This chain uses TRBV12-3 or TRBV12-4 with TRBJ1-1; D unclear. Trimming took off 3 bases at V and 4 bases at J, with 3 bases between the two ends. This CDR3 region has 11 residues.